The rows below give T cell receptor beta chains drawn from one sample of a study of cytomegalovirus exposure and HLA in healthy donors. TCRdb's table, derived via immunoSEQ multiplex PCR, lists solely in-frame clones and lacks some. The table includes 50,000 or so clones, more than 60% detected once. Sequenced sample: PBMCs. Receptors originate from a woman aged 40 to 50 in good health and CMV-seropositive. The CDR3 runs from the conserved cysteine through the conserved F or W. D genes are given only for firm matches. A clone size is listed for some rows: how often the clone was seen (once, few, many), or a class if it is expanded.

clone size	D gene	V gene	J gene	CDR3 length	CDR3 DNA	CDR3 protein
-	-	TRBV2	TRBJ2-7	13	TGTGCCAGCAGTGGAGTCACTCCCTACGAGCAGTACTTC	CASSGVTPYEQYF
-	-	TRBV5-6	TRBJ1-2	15	TGTGCCAGCAGCTTGGGCGACAGGATTTTGCATGGCTACACCTTC	CASSLGDRILHGYTF
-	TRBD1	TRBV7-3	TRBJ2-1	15	TGTGCCAGCAGCTTACAGGGGGCAGGCTCGGATGAGCAGTTCTTC	CASSLQGAGSDEQFF
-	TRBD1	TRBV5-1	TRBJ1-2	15	TGCGCCAGCACCACTTCGGGGACAGGGAACTATGGCTACACCTTC	CASTTSGTGNYGYTF
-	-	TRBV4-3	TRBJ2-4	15	TGCGCCAGCAGCCAAGGTGGCCTAGCCAAAAACATTCAGTACTTC	CASSQGGLAKNIQYF
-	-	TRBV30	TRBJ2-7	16	TGTGCCTGGGCCCTGCCCGGGACACAAACTTCCTACGAGCAGTACTTC	CAWALPGTQTSYEQYF
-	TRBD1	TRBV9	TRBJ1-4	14	TGTGCCAGCAGCCAGGGACAGGTCGGGGAAAAACTGTTTTTT	CASSQGQVGEKLFF
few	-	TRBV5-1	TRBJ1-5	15	TGCGCCAGCAGCTTGGAAGGACAGAGAAATCAGCCCCAGCATTTT	CASSLEGQRNQPQHF
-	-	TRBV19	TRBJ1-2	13	TGTGCCAGTAGTCTCCAGGGAGGATATGGCTACACCTTC	CASSLQGGYGYTF
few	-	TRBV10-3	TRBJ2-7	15	TGTGCCATCAGTGTAGGCGGGACAGTAAACTACGAGCAGTACTTC	CAISVGGTVNYEQYF
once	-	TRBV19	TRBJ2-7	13	TGTGCCAGCGGTGCTACAGGGATCCACGAGCAGTACTTC	CASGATGIHEQYF
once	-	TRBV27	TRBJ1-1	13	TGTGCCAGCAGTCCACTGGGCTACACTGAAGCTTTCTTT	CASSPLGYTEAFF
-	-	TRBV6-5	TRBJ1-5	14	TGTGCCAGAGGGGGAAAGGGATGCAATCAGCCCCAGCATTTT	CARGGKGCNQPQHF
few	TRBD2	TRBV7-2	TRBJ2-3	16	TGTGCCAGCAGCTTTTTCGGGGGGGCCGGCACAGATACGCAGTATTTT	CASSFFGGAGTDTQYF
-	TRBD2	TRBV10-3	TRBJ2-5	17	TGTGCCATCAGTGAGGTGCGGACTAGCGGGGCACAAGAGACCCAGTACTTC	CAISEVRTSGAQETQYF
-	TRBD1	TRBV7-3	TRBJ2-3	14	TGTGCCAGCAGCGCAGGGGGCCGCACAGATACGCAGTATTTT	CASSAGGRTDTQYF
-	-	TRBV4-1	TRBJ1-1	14	TGCGCCAGCAGCCAAGATAGTGTTCGGACTGAAGCTTTCTTT	CASSQDSVRTEAFF
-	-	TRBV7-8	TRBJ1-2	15	TGTGCCAGCAGCTCCTGGGGCAGGGAAAACTATGGCTACACCTTC	CASSSWGRENYGYTF
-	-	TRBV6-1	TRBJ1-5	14	TGTGCCAGTCGAACAGTGGGCTCTGTACAGCCCCAGCATTTT	CASRTVGSVQPQHF
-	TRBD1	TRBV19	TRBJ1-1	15	TGTGCCAGTAGAGCCGGGACAGTTATGAACACTGAAGCTTTCTTT	CASRAGTVMNTEAFF
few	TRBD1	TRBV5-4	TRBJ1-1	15	TGTGCCAGCAGCCCCGGACAGGCCCCTGACACTGAAGCTTTCTTT	CASSPGQAPDTEAFF
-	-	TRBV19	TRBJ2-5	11	TGTGCCAGTAGTATACGTGAGACCCAGTACTTC	CASSIRETQYF